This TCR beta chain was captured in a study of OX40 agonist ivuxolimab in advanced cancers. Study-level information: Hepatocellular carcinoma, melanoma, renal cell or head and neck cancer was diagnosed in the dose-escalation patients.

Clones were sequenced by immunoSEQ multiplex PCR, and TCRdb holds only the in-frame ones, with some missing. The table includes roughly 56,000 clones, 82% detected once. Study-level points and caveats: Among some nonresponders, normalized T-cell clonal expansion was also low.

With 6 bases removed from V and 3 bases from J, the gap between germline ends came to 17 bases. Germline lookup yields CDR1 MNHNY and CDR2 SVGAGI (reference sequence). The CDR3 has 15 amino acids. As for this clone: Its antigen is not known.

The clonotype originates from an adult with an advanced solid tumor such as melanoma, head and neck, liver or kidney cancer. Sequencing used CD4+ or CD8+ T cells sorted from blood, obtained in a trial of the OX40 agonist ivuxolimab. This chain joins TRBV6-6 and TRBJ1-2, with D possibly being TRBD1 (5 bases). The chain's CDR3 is CASSMGRGEDYGYTF. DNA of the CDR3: TGTGCCAGCAGCATGGGTAGGGGCGAAGACTATGGCTACACCTTC.